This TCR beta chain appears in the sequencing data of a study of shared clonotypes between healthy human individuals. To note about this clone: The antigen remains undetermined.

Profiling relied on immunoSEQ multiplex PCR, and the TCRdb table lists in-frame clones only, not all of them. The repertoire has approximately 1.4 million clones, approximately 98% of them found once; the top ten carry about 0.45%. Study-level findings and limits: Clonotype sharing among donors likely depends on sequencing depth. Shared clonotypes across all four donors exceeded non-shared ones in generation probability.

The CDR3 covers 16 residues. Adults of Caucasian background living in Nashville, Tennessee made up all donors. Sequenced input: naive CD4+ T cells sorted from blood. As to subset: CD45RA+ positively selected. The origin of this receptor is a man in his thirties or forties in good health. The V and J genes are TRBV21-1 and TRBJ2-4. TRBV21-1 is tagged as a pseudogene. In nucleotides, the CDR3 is TGTGCCAGCAGCACCCGGGACGCCCCAGCTAAAAACATTCAGTACTTC. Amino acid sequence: CASSTRDAPAKNIQYF.